The 13 T cell receptor beta chains reported below all come from one sample, sequenced in a study of blood T cell repertoires in COVID-19 (dated by TCRdb to 2018 to 2021). To prepare the library, the immunoSEQ multiplex PCR assay was applied. Sourced from immuneACCESS, this table was stored by TCRdb with only in-frame sequences that have V and J called. A share of the clones is absent; for the studies checked, an unresolved V gene accounts for under half, and the remainder has no known explanation. This sample is represented by a few hundred thousand clones; 65% to 90% of them were singletons. Clones ranked in the top ten supply 3% to 4.5% of the sample. Sequencing was performed on PBMCs or T cells enriched from blood (not recorded which). Receptors were obtained from a woman in her thirties or forties with acute COVID-19.

The chain uses TRBV28 and TRBJ2-4; 8 bases line up with TRBD1. The V segment lost 3 bases and the J segment 1 base; nucleotides outside the gene matches: 8. Germline-derived CDR1 and CDR2 are MDHEN and SYDVKM. This CDR3 is built from 17 residues. For the CDR3, the DNA is TGTGCCAGCAGTTTGGGGAACAGGGGGAAGGCCAAAAACATTCAGTACTTC. Amino acids: CASSLGNRGKAKNIQYF.

The genes are TRBV6-6 and TRBJ2-1; 13 nucleotides line up with TRBD2. The CDR3 length is 15 residues. Germline V CDR1 and CDR2: MNHNY, SVGAGI (reference sequence). V gave up 5 bases and J gave up 7 bases; unmatched junction bases: 5. The CDR3 is CASSPGTSGKNEQFF. CDR3 DNA sequence: TGTGCCAGCAGTCCTGGGACTAGCGGGAAGAATGAGCAGTTCTTC.

This sequence joins TRBV15 and TRBJ1-5; D call uncertain. V was shortened by 5 bases and J by 3 bases, with 8 bases between the two germline ends. CDR3 length equals 13 residues. The germline V gene has CDR1 LNHNV and CDR2 YYDKDF (reference sequence). The CDR3 here is CATSLANNQPQHF. The DNA of the CDR3 is TGTGCCACCAGCTTAGCTAACAATCAGCCCCAGCATTTT.

The V call is TRBV6-2 or TRBV6-3, the J call TRBJ2-7, with D possibly being TRBD2 (6 bases). Germline CDR1 MNHEY, CDR2 SVGEGT. CDR3 length equals 16 residues. V gave up 4 bases and J gave up 4 bases, with 20 bases separating them. The chain's CDR3 is CASSSFGWDAGYEQYF. The CDR3, as DNA: TGTGCCAGCAGTTCCTTCGGCTGGGACGCGGGGTACGAGCAGTACTTC.

The chain couples TRBV3-1 (or the pseudogene TRBV3-2) to TRBJ2-7, with 8 bases matching TRBD1. Losses at the gene ends were 5 bases for V and 2 bases for J; bases not matched to a gene: 5. The length of the CDR3 is 14 residues. Germline V gene data show CDR1 as LGHDT and CDR2 as YNNKEL (reference sequence). The CDR3 DNA reads TGTGCCAGCAGCTTGGGGACAGGCGCCTACGAGCAGTACTTC. Translating it yields CASSLGTGAYEQYF.

The V gene is TRBV7-2, the J gene TRBJ1-5; D ambiguous. Germline loops: CDR1 SGHTA, CDR2 FQGNSA. The CDR3 covers 17 residues. V lost 3 bases and J lost 1, with 16 bases in between. The CDR3 coding sequence is TGTGCCAGCAGCTTGCGGTCTTCGGGATGGAGCAATCAGCCCCAGCATTTT. It translates to CASSLRSSGWSNQPQHF.

The J gene is TRBJ2-6, the V gene TRBV19; 14 bases match TRBD2. Looked up from germline, CDR1 is LNHDA and CDR2 is SQIVND (reference sequence). Trimming took 5 bases from V and 13 from J; bases not matched to a gene: 10. This CDR3 is 16 amino acids long. The CDR3 DNA is TGTGCCAGTAGTCCGGGGACTAGCGGGAGTTCGCATGTCCTGACTTTC. This translates into CASSPGTSGSSHVLTF.

The genes are TRBV29-1 and TRBJ1-1, with 7 positions matching TRBD1. CDR1 is SQVTM and CDR2 is ANQGSEA in the germline V gene. This CDR3 spans 15 amino acids. The J segment lost 0 bases and the V segment lost 1 base, leaving 5 bases of the junction unmatched. As DNA, the CDR3 is TGCAGCGTTGAAGCTCAGGGGGGCATGAACACTGAAGCTTTCTTT. It encodes CSVEAQGGMNTEAFF.

This chain links TRBV2 with TRBJ1-5; 7 nucleotides match TRBD1. V was clipped by 1 base and J by 2 bases; unmatched bases: 2. The CDR3 is made up of 15 amino acids. Per germline, CDR1 SNHLY and CDR2 FYNNEI. The CDR3: CASSEDRGGNQPQHF. CDR3 bases: TGTGCCAGCAGTGAAGACAGGGGAGGCAATCAGCCCCAGCATTTT.

This chain uses TRBV19 with TRBJ1-2; D may be TRBD1 (6 bases). The V gene's germline CDR1 is LNHDA and CDR2 SQIVND (reference sequence). This CDR3 has 15 amino acids. V was pared by 3 bases and J by 4 bases, with 15 bases between. The CDR3 sequence is CASSMFQAGAYGYTF. CDR3 sequence (DNA): TGTGCCAGTAGTATGTTCCAGGCAGGGGCCTATGGCTACACCTTC.

This chain uses TRBV30 with TRBJ1-5; D remains ambiguous. This CDR3 contains 15 residues. V shed 1 base and J shed 0 bases, with 10 bases lying between them. Germline V gene sequence: CDR1 GTSNPN, CDR2 SVGIG (reference sequence). The CDR3 DNA sequence: TGTGCCTGGAGTGAGGGAGGGTCTAGCAATCAGCCCCAGCATTTT. This codes for CAWSEGGSSNQPQHF.

Ten or more counts support this clone. This sample also contains other DNA sequences that code for the same CDR3. The V and J genes are TRBV28 and TRBJ2-7; D remains ambiguous. Trimming shortened V by 5 bases and J by 4 bases, and 9 bases separated the two germline ends. The germline V gene encodes CDR1 MDHEN and CDR2 SYDVKM. The CDR3 covers 12 residues. The CDR3 nucleotides read TGTGCCAGCAGTCCAGTCGCATACGAGCAGTACTTC. This codes for CASSPVAYEQYF. Supplemented by reference TRBV28 and TRBJ2-7, the full variable domain reads DVKVTQSSRYLVKRTGEKVFLECVQDMDHENMFWYRQDPGLGLRLIYFSYDVKMKEKGDIPEGYSVSREKKERFSLILESASTNQTSMYLCASSPVAYEQYFGPGTRLTVT.

V is TRBV6-6 and J is TRBJ1-1; TRBD1 matches 10 bases. Germline V lookup: CDR1 MNHNY, CDR2 SVGAGI (reference sequence). CDR3 length: 15 residues. With V trimmed by 6 bases and J by 6 bases, 10 bases remained unmatched. CDR3 nucleotides: TGTGCCAGCAGCGCCGACAGGGGGCGGTTAGCTGAAGCTTTCTTT. It codes for CASSADRGRLAEAFF.